A selection of T cell receptor beta chains follows, all from one sample in a study of blood T cell repertoires in COVID-19. Some clones are missing from TCRdb's copy, which holds only in-frame ones; the method was immunoSEQ multiplex PCR. Here the sample spans around 300,000 clones, approximately 83% being singletons. What was sequenced was peripheral blood. These receptors were obtained from a woman in her 70s with acute or convalescent COVID-19. Each CDR3 is given with its conserved first and last residue. D genes are given only for firm matches. Rows may omit the clone size; those that give it use once, few, many or a size class.

j_gene,v_gene,abundance,d_gene,len,CDR3aa,CDR3nt
TRBJ1-2,TRBV4-2,-,TRBD1,16,CASSQDPWATGYGYTF,TGTGCCAGCAGCCAAGACCCGTGGGCGACAGGGTATGGCTACACCTTC
TRBJ1-3,TRBV5-5,once,-,16,CASSRGQTGSGNTIYF,TGTGCCAGCAGCCGCGGACAGACGGGATCTGGAAACACCATATATTTT
TRBJ2-3,TRBV6-6,-,TRBD1,16,CASSYGTGGLTDTQYF,TGTGCCAGCAGTTACGGGACAGGGGGCCTCACAGATACGCAGTATTTT
TRBJ1-5,TRBV6-6,-,-,14,CASNTDGGVKPQHF,TGTGCCAGCAACACCGACGGGGGGGTCAAGCCCCAGCATTTT
TRBJ2-7,TRBV12-5,-,-,14,CASGFNQGSYEQYF,TGTGCTAGTGGTTTCAATCAGGGTTCCTACGAGCAGTACTTC
TRBJ1-2,TRBV29-1,-,-,12,CSVEGARYGYTF,TGCAGCGTTGAGGGGGCTCGATATGGCTACACCTTC
TRBJ1-3,TRBV9,-,-,14,CASSVRESGNTIYF,TGTGCCAGCAGCGTACGGGAGTCTGGAAACACCATATATTTT
TRBJ2-5,TRBV3-1/TRBV3-2,-,TRBD2,14,CASSLLLAAETQYF,TGTGCCAGCAGCCTACTACTAGCGGCGGAGACCCAGTACTTC
TRBJ2-7,TRBV2,-,TRBD1,15,CASRETGQGNLGQYF,TGTGCCAGCAGAGAGACGGGACAGGGGAATCTGGGGCAGTACTTC
TRBJ2-1,TRBV29-1,-,-,10,CSVYYAEQFF,TGCAGCGTGTACTACGCTGAGCAGTTCTTC
TRBJ1-4,TRBV12-3/TRBV12-4,once,TRBD1,12,CASRTGEEKLFF,TGTGCCAGTAGGACAGGGGAAGAAAAACTGTTTTTT
TRBJ2-5,TRBV6-5,-,-,14,CASEPQGEAETQYF,TGTGCCAGCGAACCACAGGGAGAGGCCGAGACCCAGTACTTC
TRBJ2-5,TRBV28,few,-,14,CASSLGGAKETQYF,TGTGCCAGCAGTTTAGGGGGGGCGAAGGAGACCCAGTACTTC
TRBJ2-5,TRBV11-3,once,TRBD1,15,CASSFGTVEGETQYF,TGTGCCAGCAGCTTCGGGACAGTCGAGGGAGAGACCCAGTACTTC
TRBJ2-2,TRBV2,once,TRBD1,15,CASSFRGQGSGELFF,TGTGCCAGCAGCTTTAGGGGACAGGGCTCCGGGGAGCTGTTTTTT
TRBJ2-2,TRBV5-1,-,-,16,CASSLRLTANTGELFF,TGCGCCAGCAGCTTGAGGTTGACAGCGAACACCGGGGAGCTGTTTTTT
TRBJ1-2,TRBV18,-,-,13,CASSPDSSYGYTF,TGTGCCAGCTCACCAGACAGCAGCTATGGCTACACCTTC
TRBJ1-5,TRBV4-1,-,-,17,CASSQGIARGVNQPQHF,TGCGCCAGCAGCCAAGGAATCGCCAGGGGAGTGAATCAGCCCCAGCATTTT
TRBJ2-3,TRBV2,few,TRBD2,18,CASSGNRLAGGQGDTQYF,TGTGCCAGCAGCGGGAACCGACTAGCGGGGGGGCAAGGAGATACGCAGTATTTT
TRBJ2-5,TRBV2,-,TRBD2,14,CASSPGGAGAVQYF,TGTGCCAGCAGTCCCGGGGGAGCGGGGGCCGTACAGTACTTC
TRBJ2-1,TRBV5-4,-,TRBD2,15,CASRFGGASYNEQFF,TGTGCCAGCAGATTCGGGGGGGCCTCCTACAATGAGCAGTTCTTC
TRBJ1-2,TRBV27,-,-,12,CASSFSGRGYTF,TGTGCCAGCAGTTTTTCAGGGCGGGGCTACACCTTC
TRBJ1-2,TRBV20-1,once,-,12,CSASSGAQHPLF,TGCAGTGCTAGTTCAGGGGCCCAACATCCCCTTTTC
TRBJ1-2,TRBV29-1,-,-,13,CSVEGIQNYGYTF,TGCAGCGTTGAAGGTATCCAGAACTATGGCTACACCTTC
TRBJ1-6,TRBV7-8,-,TRBD1,14,CASSVGTGGSPLHF,TGTGCCAGCAGCGTCGGGACAGGGGGTTCACCCCTCCACTTT
TRBJ1-2,TRBV20-1,-,-,14,CSASQGRGAAGYTF,TGCAGTGCTAGTCAGGGCAGGGGAGCAGCTGGCTACACCTTC
TRBJ1-2,TRBV6-5,-,TRBD1,15,CATLKVPAGGGGYTF,TGTGCCACCCTAAAGGTACCCGCAGGGGGCGGTGGCTACACCTTC
TRBJ2-6,TRBV9,-,TRBD1,17,CASSERDRGTGANVLTF,TGTGCCAGCAGCGAACGGGACAGGGGAACTGGGGCCAACGTCCTGACTTTC
TRBJ2-5,TRBV5-1,-,-,14,CASSLASIRETQYF,TGCGCCAGCAGCTTGGCCTCAATTCGGGAGACCCAGTACTTC
TRBJ2-3,TRBV10-3,-,-,11,CAIRDGDTQYF,TGTGCCATCAGAGACGGGGATACGCAGTATTTT
TRBJ2-2,TRBV5-6,-,-,17,CASSLAGSLRNTGELFF,TGTGCCAGCAGCTTGGCAGGTAGTCTAAGGAACACCGGGGAGCTGTTTTTT
TRBJ2-1,TRBV11-2,-,-,14,CASSYGGLYNEQFF,TGTGCCAGCAGCTACGGGGGGCTCTACAATGAGCAGTTCTTC
TRBJ1-1,TRBV11-3,-,TRBD1,17,CASSLGRQGESVGEAFF,TGTGCCAGCAGCTTAGGGCGACAGGGCGAGTCTGTTGGGGAAGCTTTCTTT